This TCR beta chain was captured in a study of post-analysis software for immune sequencing data. Unique molecular identifiers were carried by the TCR beta cDNA libraries. MiXCR was run by TCRdb on the PCR reads, yielding one entry per CDR3 protein. The table shows 550,000 to 700,000 distinct CDR3 sequences, with roughly two fifths occurring only once. The germline CDR1 and CDR2 sequences are SGHTA and FQGNSA. Trimming took 7 bases from V and 4 from J, leaving 10 bases between them. This CDR3 is built from 12 residues. Overall study findings and caveats: TRBV segments more frequent in patients than in controls numbered roughly five and included TRBV5-6, TRBV5-1 and TRBV20-1.

With respect to this clonotype: Its antigen is unknown. A read error is possible here, since a much larger clone lies one base away.

The genes are TRBV7-2 and TRBJ1-2; TRBD1 is a possible D gene (5 bases). The sequenced sample was blood. The sequence derives from a girl aged 5 to 17 with multiple sclerosis. For the CDR3, the DNA is TGTGCCAGCATCGAGAGGGGCTATGGCTACACCTTC. It codes for CASIERGYGYTF.